Detailed here is one T cell receptor beta chain. Its matching antigen is unknown. TCRdb's copy holds only in-frame clones and misses some; the assay was immunoSEQ multiplex PCR. This table holds fewer than 55,000 clones, roughly two thirds found once. The data were obtained in a study of vaccination effects on CD4 cells after COVID-19. Across the study: Researchers obtained post-vaccine samples at a median of 72 days past the second dose.

With more than nine days of culture completed, CD4+ T cells were isolated. BNT162b2 vaccine or mRNA-1273 vaccine was given to participants in two doses. Replacing half the medium with IL-2 medium was done on days 3 and 7. Study-wide findings and caveats: Just 1 of 255 vaccine-induced clones in healthy recipients was cross-reactive.

The source is a human donor who received a COVID-19 vaccine. Sequenced here: CD4+ T cells from PBMCs cultured without peptide, sampled after COVID-19 vaccination.

CDR3 protein: CASSQPRTGNNQPQHF. Here the CDR3 DNA reads TGCGCCAGCAGCCAACCCCGAACAGGGAACAATCAGCCCCAGCATTTT. V is TRBV4-1 and J is TRBJ1-5; tentative D call: TRBD1 (6 bases). V lost 2 bases to trimming and J lost 3 bases, with 14 bases between them. The CDR3 is made up of 16 amino acids. Germline lookup yields CDR1 MGHRA and CDR2 YSYEKL.